Presented here are 7 T cell receptor beta chains from one specimen sequenced in a study of blood T cell repertoires in COVID-19. Sequencing used immunoSEQ multiplex PCR; TCRdb keeps in-frame clones, though not all of them. The data show around 150,000 clones, with around three quarters seen just once and approximately 15% held by the top ten. The sequenced sample was peripheral blood. These receptor sequences come from a man aged 50 or older with acute or convalescent COVID-19.

V gene TRBV2 combines with J gene TRBJ2-2; the match to TRBD2 covers 13 bases. Trimming took 4 bases from V and 7 from J; bases not matched to a gene: 0. Germline V gene data show CDR1 as SNHLY and CDR2 as FYNNEI. This CDR3 spans 14 amino acids. In nucleotides, the CDR3 is TGTGCCAGCAGTGGGACTAGCGGGGGCGGGGAGCTGTTTTTT. This gives the protein CASSGTSGGGELFF.

The table lists this clone with a count of one. CDR3 protein: CSVDSGFGGYTF. In DNA, the CDR3 is TGCAGCGTTGATTCAGGGTTCGGCGGCTACACCTTC. This chain uses TRBV29-1 with TRBJ1-2; D possibly corresponds to TRBD1 (5 bases). CDR3 length equals 12 residues. Germline loops: CDR1 SQVTM, CDR2 ANQGSEA. Trimming took off 3 bases at V and 8 bases at J, with 13 bases between the two ends.

V and J are TRBV5-1 and TRBJ1-3; possible D gene TRBD1, 5 bases. Trimming cost V 0 bases and J 1 base, with 5 bases left between them. In germline, CDR1 is SGHRS, CDR2 YFSETQ. CDR3 length: 14 amino acids. CDR3 amino acids: CASSLGQSGNTIYF. CDR3 DNA sequence: TGCGCCAGCAGCTTGGGACAGTCTGGAAACACCATATATTTT.

The chain has TRBV30 and TRBJ2-1; TRBD2 matches 7 bases. CDR1 and CDR2 from the germline V gene are GTSNPN and SVGIG (reference sequence). Trimming took 2 bases from V and 3 from J; bases not matched to a gene: 1. The CDR3 length is 13 residues. CDR3 DNA sequence: TGTGCCTGGAGTTGGGGGGGCTACAATGAGCAGTTCTTC. It is translated as CAWSWGGYNEQFF. Combining the CDR3 with reference TRBV30 and TRBJ2-1 gives the whole variable domain SQTIHQWPATLVQPVGSPLSLECTVEGTSNPNLYWYRQAAGRGLQLLFYSVGIGQISSEVPQNLSASRPQDRQFILSSKKLLLSDSGFYLCAWSWGGYNEQFFGPGTRLTVL.

This chain links TRBV30 with TRBJ1-5; D ambiguous. The V and J ends lost 5 bases and 5 bases respectively, with 13 bases between them. This CDR3 is built from 13 residues. Germline V gene lookup returns CDR1 GTSNPN and CDR2 SVGIG (reference sequence). Here the CDR3 DNA reads TGTGCCTGGGCCCTCGGAGGAGATCAGCCCCAGCATTTT. Amino acids: CAWALGGDQPQHF.

The V gene is TRBV6-6, the J gene TRBJ2-1; possible D gene TRBD1, 6 bases. Germline V gene data show CDR1 as MNHNY and CDR2 as SVGAGI (reference sequence). V lost 7 bases and J lost 6, with 13 bases in between. The CDR3 length is 13 residues. The CDR3 spells CASNSGDRNEQFF. CDR3 sequence (DNA): TGTGCCAGCAACTCAGGGGATCGCAATGAGCAGTTCTTC.

This clone was observed a handful of times. The identical CDR3 is also encoded by other nucleotide sequences in the sample. The V and J genes are TRBV6-5 and TRBJ1-6; D possibly corresponds to TRBD1 (6 bases). V shed 8 bases and J shed 5 bases, with 10 bases lying between them. The CDR3 consists of 13 residues. Germline CDR1 MNHEY, CDR2 SVGAGI. The CDR3 region is CASLQGNNSPLHF. CDR3 coding DNA: TGTGCCAGCTTACAGGGAAATAATTCACCCCTCCACTTT.